The T cell receptor (beta chain) described here comes from a study of siplizumab effects on memory and regulatory T cells. The J segment lost 8 bases and the V segment lost 6 bases, leaving 7 bases of the junction unmatched. Germline V gene data show CDR1 as MNHNS and CDR2 as SASEGT. The length of the CDR3 is 13 residues. Roughly 10^5 TCR templates underwent assay in every sample. Profiled with immunoSEQ multiplex PCR; TCRdb holds only in-frame clones, not every one. The repertoire includes roughly 100,000 clones, 93% of them detected once, and approximately 0.62% sits in the top ten. This clone has just a few counts. The target antigen is unknown. Findings and caveats of the study: Under siplizumab, an average roughly 63% of mappable alloreactive CD4+ clones were Treg-derived, compared with around 25% in controls. Siplizumab produced a significant reduction in alloreactive sequences that were traceable to unstimulated CD4+ memory cells. It was never confirmed that proliferating Tregs from siplizumab cultures were suppressive.

J is TRBJ1-2 and V is TRBV6-1; TRBD1 matches 9 bases. The sequenced sample consisted of Tregs sorted from blood. The clonotype was recovered from a human donor in good health. As DNA, the CDR3 is TGTGCCAGCAGCCCTGGGACAGGGCGAGGCTACACCTTC. Translated: CASSPGTGRGYTF.